The TCR beta chain under discussion was sequenced for a study of cytomegalovirus exposure and HLA in healthy donors. PCR involved 60 Vbeta and 13 Jbeta primers. TCRdb keeps only in-frame clones here, not all; method: immunoSEQ multiplex PCR. The table includes fewer than 120,000 clones, around 80% detected once. The CDR3 loop spans 14 amino acids. V was pared by 4 bases and J by 0 bases, with 11 bases between. Germline V gene sequence: CDR1 SGDLS, CDR2 YYNGEE. This receptor was taken from a woman aged 55-70 years in good health and CMV-seropositive. The rearrangement joins TRBV9 to TRBJ2-7; D perhaps matches TRBD2 (5 bases). The sample taken for sequencing was PBMCs. This CDR3 is CASSSTGISYEQYF. In DNA, the CDR3 is TGTGCCAGCAGCTCTACCGGGATCTCCTACGAGCAGTACTTC.